The 25 T cell receptor beta chains in this list originate from one sample, sequenced in a study of blood T cell repertoires in COVID-19. Here immunoSEQ multiplex PCR was the method, and the copy in TCRdb shows in-frame clones only, minus some. The data contain 260,000 or so clones, approximately 80% of them singletons. Sample: peripheral blood. The receptors originated from a woman aged 70-85 years with acute or convalescent COVID-19.

The chain combines TRBV5-1 with TRBJ1-2, with TRBD1 matching 7 bases. The CDR3 has 16 amino acids. Germline V gene data show CDR1 as SGHRS and CDR2 as YFSETQ. With V trimmed by 4 bases and J by 8 bases, 17 bases remained unmatched. The CDR3 loop is CASSPSGPGQGEGYTF. The CDR3 DNA reads as TGCGCCAGCAGCCCGTCCGGACCTGGCCAGGGGGAGGGCTACACCTTC.

Of note for this clone: This CDR3 is also generated by other DNA sequences in the sample. The chain carries TRBV7-2 and TRBJ2-5; 8 bases map to TRBD1. The CDR3 is made up of 13 amino acids. V was clipped by 5 bases and J by 4 bases; unmatched bases: 3. Germline assignment: CDR1 SGHTA and CDR2 FQGNSA. The DNA of the CDR3 is TGTGCCAGCAGCCTAGGGACAGGAGAGACCCAGTACTTC. This sequence encodes CASSLGTGETQYF.

CDR3 amino acids: CASSQAVGQGSYNEQFF. The CDR3 DNA reads TGTGCCAGCAGCCAAGCCGTAGGACAGGGATCCTACAATGAGCAGTTCTTC. V is TRBV3-1 (or the pseudogene TRBV3-2) and J is TRBJ2-1, with 8 positions matching TRBD1. Germline V CDR1 and CDR2: LGHDT, YNNKEL (reference sequence). The ends lost 1 base at V and 1 base at J; junction bases unmatched: 6. There are 17 residues in the CDR3.

This sequence joins TRBV24-1 and TRBJ2-5; 7 bases are a match to TRBD1. V lost 4 bases, J lost 4 bases, and 5 bases stayed unmatched. This CDR3 is 14 amino acids long. Germline lookup yields CDR1 KGHDR and CDR2 SFDVKD. CDR3 sequence reads: CATSDFDRVETQYF. In DNA form, the CDR3 reads TGTGCCACCAGTGACTTTGACAGGGTAGAGACCCAGTACTTC.

This chain joins TRBV2 and TRBJ1-2; possible D gene TRBD1, 5 bases. Germline loops: CDR1 SNHLY, CDR2 FYNNEI. The CDR3 covers 14 residues. V shed 11 bases and J shed 3 bases, with 19 bases lying between them. CDR3 sequence: CAFQQAGKDYGYTF. CDR3 bases: TGTGCCTTCCAGCAAGCAGGGAAGGACTATGGCTACACCTTC.

V usage is TRBV2 and J usage is TRBJ1-1; no reliable D call. Trimming shortened V by 7 bases and J by 5 bases, and 8 bases separated the two germline ends. Germline CDR1 is SNHLY and CDR2 is FYNNEI. The CDR3 has 11 amino acids. CDR3 sequence reads: CASTIRTEAFF. CDR3 bases: TGTGCCAGCACCATCAGAACTGAAGCTTTCTTT.

The genes are TRBV10-3 and TRBJ1-6; TRBD1 agrees at 7 bases. The length of the CDR3 is 15 residues. Germline V gives CDR1 ENHRY, CDR2 SYGVKD. With 6 bases clipped from V and 9 bases from J, the junction kept 11 bases outside the gene matches. The CDR3, as DNA: TGTGCCATCAGCGACAGGGAACTTGTGAGTTCACCCCTCCACTTT. It yields the protein CAISDRELVSSPLHF.

The chain joins TRBV10-1 to TRBJ2-3; tentative D call: TRBD1 (6 bases). The CDR3 has 15 amino acids. The ends were cut back, 4 bases at V and 2 bases at J, with 13 bases in the middle. Germline V gives CDR1 WNHNN, CDR2 SYGVQD (reference sequence). The CDR3 reads CASSAQGQLTDTQYF. Written as DNA, the CDR3 is TGCGCCAGCAGTGCCCAGGGACAACTCACAGATACGCAGTATTTT.

The chain is built from TRBV5-1 and TRBJ2-2; 11 bases map to TRBD2. Germline CDR1 SGHRS, CDR2 YFSETQ. CDR3 length: 15 residues. J gave up 6 bases and V 4 bases, and 5 bases lay outside the gene matches. CDR3 sequence: CASSPPGLAAGELFF. CDR3 DNA sequence: TGCGCCAGCAGCCCACCGGGACTAGCGGCCGGGGAGCTGTTTTTT.

The chain has TRBV9 and TRBJ1-2; 8 positions agree with TRBD1. The CDR3 is made up of 16 amino acids. CDR1 is SGDLS, CDR2 YYNGEE, per germline. With 4 bases clipped from V and 2 bases from J, the junction kept 10 bases outside the gene matches. The CDR3 DNA is TGTGCCAGCAGCATTTCCGTCGGGACAGGAAACTATGGCTACACCTTC. Its translation is CASSISVGTGNYGYTF.

This clone was detected many times. The chain recombines TRBV2 with TRBJ1-6, with 8 positions matching TRBD1. The CDR3 sequence is 18 residues long. Germline CDR1 and CDR2: SNHLY and FYNNEI. The V and J ends lost 1 base and 5 bases, in that order; junction bases with no gene match: 10. The CDR3 DNA reads TGTGCCAGCAGTGAAGTCCCGCAGGGGGCTGGCAATAATTCACCCCTCCACTTT. Amino acids: CASSEVPQGAGNNSPLHF.

This clone was detected a few times. The V call is TRBV2, the J call TRBJ1-5; D ambiguous. The germline V and J ends were trimmed by 6 bases and 4 bases, with 4 bases remaining between them. Looked up from germline, CDR1 is SNHLY and CDR2 is FYNNEI. CDR3 length: 11 amino acids. The CDR3 nucleotides are TGTGCCAGCAGCCTAAATCAGCCCCAGCATTTT. This sequence encodes CASSLNQPQHF.

The chain is built from TRBV6-5 and TRBJ2-3; TRBD2 agrees at 10 bases. V was clipped by 7 bases and J by 9 bases; unmatched bases: 10. This CDR3 comprises 14 residues. CDR1 MNHEY and CDR2 SVGAGI come from the germline V gene. CDR3 protein: CASMASGGHNTQYF. The CDR3 DNA reads as TGTGCCAGCATGGCTAGCGGGGGCCACAACACGCAGTATTTT.

This rearrangement joins TRBV27 to TRBJ1-6, with D possibly TRBD1 on 5 matching bases. Per the germline V gene, CDR1 is MNHEY and CDR2 is SMNVEV (reference sequence). This CDR3 has 13 amino acids. Trimming removed 6 bases at V and 7 bases at J, with 10 bases between. For the CDR3, the DNA is TGTGCCAGCAGAGGGGAAGAGAATTCACCCCTCCACTTT. Its translation: CASRGEENSPLHF.

The rearrangement links TRBV6-1 to TRBJ2-1; 7 nucleotides align to TRBD1. J gave up 8 bases and V 0 bases, and 1 base lay outside the gene matches. The germline gives CDR1 MNHNS, CDR2 SASEGT. The CDR3 covers 13 residues. Here the CDR3 reads CASSEARGHEQFF. CDR3 DNA sequence: TGTGCCAGCAGTGAAGCGAGGGGGCATGAGCAGTTCTTC.

J is TRBJ2-5 and V is TRBV7-2; 8 nucleotides agree with TRBD1. Unmatched junction bases numbered 5, after V lost 7 bases and J lost 4 bases. Germline V gene sequence: CDR1 SGHTA, CDR2 FQGNSA. The CDR3 sequence is 13 residues long. Written as DNA, the CDR3 is TGTGCCAGCAAGCAGGGGGCCTCAGAGACCCAGTACTTC. The encoded protein is CASKQGASETQYF. Using reference TRBV7-2 and TRBJ2-5 for the parts outside the CDR3, the full variable domain is GAGVSQSPSNKVTEKGKDVELRCDPISGHTALYWYRQSLGQGLEFLIYFQGNSAPDKSGLPSDRFSAERTGGSVSTLTIQRTQQEDSAVYLCASKQGASETQYFGPGTRLLVL.

The genes are TRBV18 and TRBJ2-3, with no clear D. Per the germline V gene, CDR1 is KGHSH and CDR2 is LQKENI. V gave up 3 bases and J gave up 2 bases, with 9 bases separating them. The CDR3 is 14 residues long. CDR3 sequence (DNA): TGTGCCAGCTCACCCTCCTATTCCACAGATACGCAGTATTTT. Its protein is CASSPSYSTDTQYF.

This chain links TRBV10-3 with TRBJ1-2; 11 bases are a match to TRBD1. Germline lookup yields CDR1 ENHRY and CDR2 SYGVKD. V shed 6 bases, J shed 8 bases, and the junction held 8 bases outside the gene matches. This CDR3 spans 14 amino acids. CDR3 loop: CAIRAGQGDGGYTF. The DNA for the CDR3 is TGTGCCATCAGAGCGGGACAGGGGGACGGGGGCTACACCTTC.

This clone was counted a few times. The chain joins TRBV7-2 to TRBJ1-2; D gene ambiguous. V was trimmed by 5 bases and J by 4 bases, leaving 17 bases between them. The CDR3 loop spans 15 amino acids. Germline V gene lookup returns CDR1 SGHTA and CDR2 FQGNSA. The CDR3 nucleotides are TGTGCCAGCAGCGGAGGACGGGCCGACCTCTATGGCTACACCTTC. Translation: CASSGGRADLYGYTF.

The chain joins TRBV4-3 to TRBJ1-6; 7 bases fit TRBD1. CDR3 length: 15 residues. Losses at the gene ends were 1 base for V and 6 bases for J; bases not matched to a gene: 3. The germline gives CDR1 LGHNA, CDR2 YSLEER. CDR3 DNA: TGCGCCAGCAGCCAAGGGCAGGGGGGTAATTCACCCCTCCACTTT. Translating it yields CASSQGQGGNSPLHF.

This chain uses TRBV5-1 with TRBJ1-4, with 11 bases aligning to TRBD1. Germline lookup yields CDR1 SGHRS and CDR2 YFSETQ. The CDR3 is 15 amino acids. J was trimmed by 8 bases and V by 4 bases; bases with no gene match: 7. The CDR3 sequence: CASSMGQGVGEKLFF. DNA of the CDR3: TGCGCCAGCAGCATGGGACAGGGGGTCGGAGAAAAACTGTTTTTT.

The chain has TRBV28 and TRBJ1-2; 7 bases fit TRBD1. V shed 4 bases and J 6 bases; nucleotides not matched to a gene: 8. The CDR3 extends over 14 amino acids. The V gene's germline CDR1 is MDHEN and CDR2 SYDVKM. The CDR3 is CASSSFDRADGYTF. The CDR3 DNA is TGTGCCAGCAGTTCCTTTGACAGGGCGGATGGCTACACCTTC.

V gene TRBV2 combines with J gene TRBJ1-4; the match to TRBD1 covers 7 bases. Per the germline V gene, CDR1 is SNHLY and CDR2 is FYNNEI. Trimming cost V 5 bases and J 7 bases; bases outside gene matches: 10. This CDR3 is built from 15 residues. CDR3 protein: CASSPREGASEKLFF. The CDR3 DNA reads TGTGCCAGCAGTCCAAGAGAGGGGGCAAGTGAAAAACTGTTTTTT.

This clone was counted a single time. The rearrangement uses TRBV11-2 and TRBJ2-4, with D maybe TRBD2 (6 bases). Between the trimmed V and J ends, which lost 2 bases and 7 bases, there was a span of 6 bases. Germline V gene sequence: CDR1 SGHAT, CDR2 FQNNGV. This CDR3 region has 12 residues. The CDR3 reads CASSLRGNIQYF. The CDR3 DNA reads TGTGCCAGCAGCTTACGGGGGAACATTCAGTACTTC. Looking up the rest from reference TRBV11-2 and TRBJ2-4 gives the full variable domain: EAGVAQSPRYKIIEKRQSVAFWCNPISGHATLYWYQQILGQGPKLLIQFQNNGVVDDSQLPKDRFSAERLKGVDSTLKIQPAKLEDSAVYLCASSLRGNIQYFGAGTRLSVL.

This chain links TRBV16 with TRBJ2-2; 10 bases align to TRBD2. The trim removed 0 bases at V and 5 bases at J, leaving 6 bases unmatched. The CDR3 contains 17 residues. From germline, CDR1 is KGHSY and CDR2 FQNENV. Here the CDR3 DNA reads TGTGCCAGCAGCCAATCTAGGACTAGCGGAGTTACCGGGGAGCTGTTTTTT. Residues: CASSQSRTSGVTGELFF.